The rows below give T cell receptor beta chains drawn from one sample of a study of molecular identifiers for immune sequencing clone quantification. TCRdb passed the PCR reads through MiXCR, listing each CDR3 protein once. The table records some 100,000 distinct CDR3 sequences, 36% of them present only once. Sequences were obtained from naive CD8+ T cells from blood, with Jurkat cell RNA spiked in. These receptors came from a human donor in good health. Some libraries in this study had Jurkat cell RNA spiked in. The CDR3 runs from the conserved cysteine through the conserved F or W. A D gene is named only where the DNA matches it firmly. Only part of the rows carry a size: once, few, many, or a class if the clone is expanded.

v_call: TRBV4-3
j_call: TRBJ2-3
d_call: NA
clone_size: NA
cdr3_nt: TGCGCCAGCAGCCGTCGGAGCACAGATCCGCAGTATTTT
cdr3_aa: CASSRRSTDPQYF

v_call: TRBV5-1
j_call: TRBJ2-6
d_call: NA
clone_size: many
cdr3_nt: TGCGCCAGCAGCTTGGGCCCAGCTGGGGCCAACGTCCTGACTTTC
cdr3_aa: CASSLGPAGANVLTF

v_call: TRBV19
j_call: TRBJ2-5
d_call: TRBD2
clone_size: NA
cdr3_nt: TGTGCCAGTAGTAAAACGACTAGCGGCCTTCAAGAGACCCAGTACTTC
cdr3_aa: CASSKTTSGLQETQYF

v_call: TRBV6-6
j_call: TRBJ2-5
d_call: TRBD1
clone_size: few
cdr3_nt: TGTGCCAGCAGTTACTCGTTTTATTTGGACAGGGGGAAAGAGACCCAGTACTTC
cdr3_aa: CASSYSFYLDRGKETQYF

v_call: TRBV28
j_call: TRBJ2-7
d_call: NA
clone_size: NA
cdr3_nt: TGTGCCAGCAGTCTCTTCACCTCTAGGTCTGGCGAGCAGTACTTC
cdr3_aa: CASSLFTSRSGEQYF

v_call: TRBV28
j_call: TRBJ1-5
d_call: NA
clone_size: NA
cdr3_nt: TGTGCCAGCAGGCCCCTCCTTATGGGCAATCAGCTCCAGCATTTT
cdr3_aa: CASRPLLMGNQLQHF

v_call: TRBV7-8
j_call: TRBJ2-4
d_call: NA
clone_size: NA
cdr3_nt: TGTGCCAGCAGCTTCAGTCTAACCGAAAACGCCAAAAGCATTCAGTACTTC
cdr3_aa: CASSFSLTENAKSIQYF

v_call: TRBV6-2/TRBV6-3
j_call: TRBJ2-3
d_call: NA
clone_size: many
cdr3_nt: TGTGCCAGCAGCTTATATCGCGGTGATACGCAGTATTTT
cdr3_aa: CASSLYRGDTQYF

v_call: TRBV4-3
j_call: TRBJ2-5
d_call: TRBD2
clone_size: NA
cdr3_nt: TGCGCCAGCAGCCAAGATTGGCTAGCGGTGGGAGAGACCCAGTACTTC
cdr3_aa: CASSQDWLAVGETQYF

v_call: TRBV19
j_call: TRBJ2-1
d_call: TRBD2
clone_size: few
cdr3_nt: TGTGCCAGTTGTTCTAGCGGGTACAATGAGCAGTTCTTC
cdr3_aa: CASCSSGYNEQFF

v_call: TRBV20-1
j_call: TRBJ2-5
d_call: NA
clone_size: NA
cdr3_nt: TGCAGTGCTAGAGGGAGGGACCGTCAAGAGACCCAGTACTTC
cdr3_aa: CSARGRDRQETQYF